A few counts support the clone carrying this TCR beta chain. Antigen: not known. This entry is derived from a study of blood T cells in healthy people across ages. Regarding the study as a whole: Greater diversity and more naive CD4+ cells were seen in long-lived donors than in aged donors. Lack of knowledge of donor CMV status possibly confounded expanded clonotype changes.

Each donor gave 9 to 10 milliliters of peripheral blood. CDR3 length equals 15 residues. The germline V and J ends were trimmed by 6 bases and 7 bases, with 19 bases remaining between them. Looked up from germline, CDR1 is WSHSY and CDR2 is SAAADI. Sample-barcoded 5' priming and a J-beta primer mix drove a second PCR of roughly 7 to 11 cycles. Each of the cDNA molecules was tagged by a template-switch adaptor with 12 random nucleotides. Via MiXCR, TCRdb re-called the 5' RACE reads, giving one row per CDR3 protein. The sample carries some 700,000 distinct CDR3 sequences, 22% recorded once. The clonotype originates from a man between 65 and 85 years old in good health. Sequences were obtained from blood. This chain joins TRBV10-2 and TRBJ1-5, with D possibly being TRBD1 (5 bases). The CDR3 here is CASRGGEIINQPQHF. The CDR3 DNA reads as TGCGCCAGCAGGGGAGGGGAGATCATAAACCAGCCCCAGCATTTT.